This is a list of T cell receptor beta chains from one sample in a study of T cell changes during pregnancy in multiple sclerosis. Only in-frame clones appear in the TCRdb table, and some are missing; sequencing was by immunoSEQ multiplex PCR. This sample yields some 70,000 clones, of which roughly 90% are seen a single time; approximately 9.5% belongs to the top ten. Sequenced material: peripheral blood, taken after pregnancy. The source of these receptors is a female donor in good health, enrolled as a control in a pregnancy study. CDR3s leave out the opening cysteine and the closing phenylalanine or tryptophan. The listing skips clone size in some rows; elsewhere it reads once, few, many or a size class.

>NA|TRBV5-1
ASSLGGTDNYGYT
>NA|TRBV19
ASNGGGLQETQY
>NA|TRBV15
ATSRDEGRTEAF
>NA|TRBV2
ASRGIEGARDQPQH
>NA|TRBV9
ASSAGGTSGSGEQY
>NA|TRBV5-6
ASSLAPGFADTQY
>NA|TRBV19
ASSTGTGGVSYGYT
>NA|TRBV2
ASKRTSGYEQY
>NA|TRBV6-5
ASRHENRREAF
>NA|TRBV11-2
ASSLSGRARSSYEQY
>once|TRBV11-3
ASSRGTGEGSPLH
>NA|TRBV2
ASSGTGGAGSGANVLT
>NA|TRBV30
AWRLAGGNEQF
>NA|TRBV4-3
ASSQGVIGNTIY
>NA|TRBV7-2
ASSLVAGPSYEQY
>NA|TRBV6-5
ASSYLAGGGNTEAF
>NA|TRBV5-1
ASSLRGTSGGISSTDTQY
>NA|TRBV2
ASHPHDRQETQY
>NA|TRBV10-1
ASSDPGQSYEQY
>NA|TRBV2
ASSGLAGDLDTQY
>NA|TRBV4-1
ASSQDWSDLYNEQF
>NA|TRBV5-6
ASSLSAGQTYEQY
>NA|TRBV7-2
ASSLTPTEGNNSPLH
>NA|TRBV5-4
ASSLGLAVNTGELF
>NA|TRBV6-6
ASRTGGLNTEAF
>NA|TRBV7-2
ASSSPYRTETQY
>NA|TRBV25-1
ASGRGADTQY
>NA|TRBV12-2
ASRFGGTGILSGNTIY
>NA|TRBV7-2
ASSLGTSGARWETQY
>NA|TRBV6-5
ASSKPSGSSYEQY
>NA|TRBV5-1
ASSTGGTEAF
>NA|TRBV27
ASSLFVRVEPNEQF
>once|TRBV4-1
ASSQGSGAPNTDTQY
>NA|TRBV19
ATKIGGTGGTFSNQPQH
>once|TRBV30
AWSGHGGTDTQY
>NA|TRBV10-2
ASSDQGGEQY
>NA|TRBV10-3
AISERGVTYNEQF
>NA|TRBV19
ASIPSGKNYGYT
>NA|TRBV5-8
ASSSGGPAQH
>NA|TRBV4-1
ASSPAGTGGIEQY
>NA|TRBV21-1
ASSVGGGLNEKLF
>NA|TRBV30
ASTDRGNREQY
>NA|TRBV9
ASSVGGQGNSGNTIY
>once|TRBV4-3
ASSQRTGVLNTEAF
>NA|TRBV2
ASSEGTVNQPQH
>NA|TRBV5-1
ASSWGQGATEAF
>NA|TRBV9
ASSVEAGQGGTEAF
>NA|TRBV19
ASTQGGTGRYSNQPQH
>NA|TRBV9
ASSPRRSDYEQY
>NA|TRBV30
AWSMLGRPNTEAF
>once|TRBV15
ATSRDRQYRTDTQY
>NA|TRBV5-1
ASTLSGRSTDTQY
>many|TRBV2
ASSEAQYEQY
>NA|TRBV2
ASSIIGGAEAF